This entry describes one TCR beta chain. These data belong to a study of blood T cell repertoires in COVID-19. The V end lost 5 bases, the J end lost 4 bases, and 8 bases lay between the germline ends. Germline CDR1 is MNHEY and CDR2 is SMNVEV (reference sequence). The CDR3 runs to 12 residues. Only in-frame clones appear in the TCRdb table, and some are missing; sequencing was by immunoSEQ multiplex PCR. The sample includes some 53,000 clones, 80% to 90% of them seen just once. The TCR originated in a man between 70 and 80 years old with acute or convalescent COVID-19. This rearrangement joins TRBV27 to TRBJ2-5; D remains unclear. Sequencing used peripheral blood. This CDR3 is CASSPTGETQYF. In nucleotides, the CDR3 is TGTGCCAGCAGTCCGACGGGAGAGACCCAGTACTTC.